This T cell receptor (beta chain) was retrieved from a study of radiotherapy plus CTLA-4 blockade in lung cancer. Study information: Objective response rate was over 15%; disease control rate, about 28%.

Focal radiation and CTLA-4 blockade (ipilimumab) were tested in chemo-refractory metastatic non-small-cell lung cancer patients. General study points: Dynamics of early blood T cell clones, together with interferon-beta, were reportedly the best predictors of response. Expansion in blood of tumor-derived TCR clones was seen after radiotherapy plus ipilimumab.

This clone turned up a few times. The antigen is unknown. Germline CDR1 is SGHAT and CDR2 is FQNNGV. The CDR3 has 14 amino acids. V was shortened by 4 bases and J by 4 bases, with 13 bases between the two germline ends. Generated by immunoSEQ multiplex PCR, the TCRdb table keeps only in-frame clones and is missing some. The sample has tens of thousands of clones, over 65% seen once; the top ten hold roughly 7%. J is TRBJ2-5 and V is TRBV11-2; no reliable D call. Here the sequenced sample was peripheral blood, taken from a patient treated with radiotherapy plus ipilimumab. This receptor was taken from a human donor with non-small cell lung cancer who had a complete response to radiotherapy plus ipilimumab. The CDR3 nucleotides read TGTGCCAGCAGCTCCTGGGTTGAAATAGAGACCCAGTACTTC. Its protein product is CASSSWVEIETQYF.